What follows is one T cell receptor (beta chain) and its context. The data derive from a study of blood T cells in healthy people across ages. Alongside a J-beta primer mix, a sample-barcoded 5' primer served in a second PCR lasting about 7 to 12 cycles. TCRdb fed the 5' RACE reads into MiXCR, producing one record per CDR3 protein. Of about a million distinct CDR3 sequences listed, 45% to 50% were seen once; the top ten hold about an eighth. Trimming stripped 2 bases from V and 3 bases from J, with 11 bases between. Germline lookup yields CDR1 MNHNY and CDR2 SVGAGI (reference sequence). This CDR3 is 16 amino acids long.

The receptor was derived from a man under 40 in good health. The chain has TRBV6-6 and TRBJ1-6; weak D call: TRBD1 (6 bases). The sample comprised blood. The CDR3 here is CASSYLGGSYNSPLHF. The CDR3 bases are TGTGCCAGCAGTTACCTGGGGGGCAGCTATAATTCACCCCTCCACTTT.